The rows below give T cell receptor beta chains drawn from one sample of a study of molecular identifiers for immune sequencing clone quantification. TCRdb re-derived calls from the PCR reads in MiXCR, one entry per CDR3 protein. This sample yields about 640,000 distinct CDR3 sequences, of which 15% to 20% are seen a single time; 0.75% to 0.95% belongs to the top ten. The sample was naive CD8+ T cells from blood, with Jurkat cell RNA spiked in. These receptors all stem from a human donor in good health. Some libraries in this study had Jurkat cell RNA spiked in. Both conserved end residues are part of each CDR3. D genes are given only for firm matches.

>TRBJ1-5|TRBV19|TRBD1
CASRTGVNQPQHF
>TRBJ2-3|TRBV27|.
CASSDVGPGGTDTQYF
>TRBJ2-3|TRBV6-5|TRBD2
CASSPFAAGTSHTDTQYF
>TRBJ1-1|TRBV7-9|TRBD1
CASTGQGAWDTEAFF
>TRBJ2-1|TRBV13|TRBD1
CASSSQGANEQFF
>TRBJ2-7|TRBV6-2/TRBV6-3|.
CASTDGKVAFEQYF
>TRBJ1-1|TRBV12-3/TRBV12-4|.
CASTSVGVRESMNTEAFF
>TRBJ2-1|TRBV6-2/TRBV6-3|TRBD1
CASRGDRVYPYNEQFF
>TRBJ2-3|TRBV21-1|.
CASTLMLALDTQYF
>TRBJ1-4|TRBV29-1|.
CSVEAGLEEKLFF
>TRBJ2-6|TRBV20-1|.
CSAGSRGTHSGANVLTF
>TRBJ2-5|TRBV13|.
CASREMRETQYF
>TRBJ2-7|TRBV20-1|.
CSAREHSLNYEQYF
>TRBJ2-1|TRBV11-2|TRBD2
CASSPGAGGYNEQFF
>TRBJ2-7|TRBV7-9|.
CASSFGTTEQYF
>TRBJ2-3|TRBV10-3|.
CAISEWVEKPPDTQYF
>TRBJ1-5|TRBV4-1|.
CASSQETGRRNQPQHF
>TRBJ2-7|TRBV7-9|TRBD1
CASSSTRTGPDEQYF
>TRBJ1-4|TRBV12-3/TRBV12-4|.
CASSLWGGSNEKLFF
>TRBJ1-3|TRBV9|.
CASSPNTGLENTIYF
>TRBJ1-1|TRBV6-1|TRBD1
CASSEGTGYAEAFF
>TRBJ2-7|TRBV7-9|TRBD1
CASSGQDLSYEQYF
>TRBJ2-2|TRBV7-9|.
CASSPVRAGANTGELFF
>TRBJ2-3|TRBV3-1|.
CASSRGTSTDTQYF
>TRBJ2-2|TRBV3-1|TRBD2
CASSLTRLAGGPWPGELFF
>TRBJ2-5|TRBV5-4|.
CASSWTNLETQYF
>TRBJ1-5|TRBV12-5|.
CASGFEGNQPQHF
>TRBJ2-2|TRBV24-1|.
CATSDFGRNTGELFF
>TRBJ2-3|TRBV10-3|.
CAVGTDTQYF
>TRBJ1-1|TRBV7-8|.
CASSWHGVNVEAFF
>TRBJ1-1|TRBV27|TRBD1
CASTHTAGGTEAFF
>TRBJ2-7|TRBV27|.
CASSLGSGTYEQYF
>TRBJ2-7|TRBV7-2|TRBD2
CASSPGLASEQYF
>TRBJ2-2|TRBV20-1|.
CSAKRTNTGELFF
>TRBJ2-1|TRBV4-3|TRBD2
CASSQDLLAGDYVGDEQFF
>TRBJ1-5|TRBV30|.
CAWNPFGGNQPQHF
>TRBJ2-5|TRBV3-1|TRBD1
CASSQVGTGLKGTQYF